The 2 T cell receptor beta chains given below trace back to one sample, sequenced in a study of cytomegalovirus exposure and HLA in healthy donors. PCR was performed using 60 Vbeta and 13 Jbeta primers. TCRdb's copy holds only in-frame clones and misses some; the assay was immunoSEQ multiplex PCR. This sample has about 31,000 clones, with more than 75% found just once. Sequenced sample: PBMCs. The source of these receptors is a boy between 10 and 17 years old in good health and CMV-seronegative.

The gene calls are TRBV5-1 and TRBJ2-1; 8 bases are a match to TRBD2. Germline assignment: CDR1 SGHRS and CDR2 YFSETQ. Germline trimming cut 2 bases from V and 5 bases from J; bases unmatched to any gene: 6. CDR3 length equals 15 residues. CDR3 DNA: TGCGCCAGCAGCTTTGGACTAGCAGCAGACAATGAGCAGTTCTTC. Translating gives CASSFGLAADNEQFF.

This rearrangement joins TRBV6-5 to TRBJ1-2; 8 positions match TRBD1. The CDR3 length is 15 residues. V lost 0 bases, J lost 4 bases, and 4 bases stayed unmatched. Per germline, CDR1 MNHEY and CDR2 SVGAGI. The CDR3 here is CASSYSTQGGYGYTF. For the CDR3, the DNA is TGTGCCAGCAGTTACTCGACACAGGGGGGCTATGGCTACACCTTC.